This T cell receptor (beta chain) was recovered during a study of blood T cells in healthy people across ages. A sample-barcoded 5' primer and a J-beta primer mix were used in a second PCR of about 6 to 12 cycles. TCRdb re-derived calls from the 5' RACE reads in MiXCR, one entry per CDR3 protein. Of 1.5 million to 2 million distinct CDR3 sequences listed, about 50% are singletons. Donors were systemically healthy Caucasian individuals from Russia aged 6 to 90 years. Peripheral blood from each donor was collected in a volume of approximately 10 milliliters. The germline V gene has CDR1 SGDLS and CDR2 YYNGEE. After removal of 3 bases from V and 10 bases from J, the junction contained 7 bases not matched to a gene. The CDR3 extends over 16 amino acids.

The receptor was derived from a woman in her forties in good health. The rearrangement uses TRBV9 and TRBJ2-1; 16 positions agree with TRBD2. Sequences were obtained from blood. The CDR3 nucleotides read TGTGCCAGCAGCGAGGGACTAGCGGGGGGGTTTGCGGAGCAGTTCTTC. Translation gives CASSEGLAGGFAEQFF.